This T cell receptor beta chain was sequenced for a study of T cell repertoires in cytomegalovirus infection. The overall study: Peptides in the study included HLA-C-restricted and HLA-B-restricted CMV epitopes. Both CMV infection and a matching HLA type were indicated by public TCR beta signatures.

TCRdb reprocessed the reads with MiXCR, giving one entry per CDR3 protein. The sample includes roughly 920,000 distinct CDR3 sequences, about a third of them seen just once. Regarding the study as a whole: Summed frequency of public TCR beta families distinguished CMV carriers with the relevant HLA.

With regard to this clonotype: Antigen unknown.

Germline CDR1 and CDR2: MGHRA and YSYEKL. This CDR3 is 16 amino acids long. Trimming pared 0 bases from V and 0 bases from J, leaving 6 bases between. The receptor was isolated from a human donor in good health (CMV status not recorded). Some clones in this sample may be carry-over from other donors' samples. The chain employs TRBV4-1 and TRBJ2-6; no clear D. The source material was cultured CD8+ T cells from PBMCs, sampled from culture after CMV antigen stimulation. Here the CDR3 reads CASSQDTTSGANVLTF. DNA for the CDR3: TGCGCCAGCAGCCAAGATACCACCTCTGGGGCCAACGTCCTGACTTTC.